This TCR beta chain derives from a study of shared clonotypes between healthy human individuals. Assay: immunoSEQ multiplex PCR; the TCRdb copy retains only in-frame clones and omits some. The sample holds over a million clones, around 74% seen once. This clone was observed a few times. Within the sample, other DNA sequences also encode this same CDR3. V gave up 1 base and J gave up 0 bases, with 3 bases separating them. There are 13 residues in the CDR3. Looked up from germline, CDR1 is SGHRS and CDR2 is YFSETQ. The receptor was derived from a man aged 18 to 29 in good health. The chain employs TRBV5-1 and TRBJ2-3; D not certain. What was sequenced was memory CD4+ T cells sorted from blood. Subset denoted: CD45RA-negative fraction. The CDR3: CASSLSSTDTQYF. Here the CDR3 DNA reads TGCGCCAGCAGCTTGAGTAGCACAGATACGCAGTATTTT.